These T cell receptor beta chains were read from a single sample in a study of blood T cell repertoires in COVID-19. The assay was immunoSEQ multiplex PCR, and TCRdb's table has in-frame clones only and misses some. The sample holds about 160,000 clones; 86% are singletons and the top ten take 3.5% to 4.5%. What was sequenced was peripheral blood. The source of these receptors is a woman in her sixties or seventies with acute or convalescent COVID-19. Each CDR3 is given with its conserved first and last residue.

J,V,CDR3
TRBJ2-1,TRBV28,CASGTYERHKGNEQFF
TRBJ1-3,TRBV7-8,CASSLTPDRGFGNTIYF
TRBJ1-1,TRBV9,CASSGQSGTGFRNTEAFF
TRBJ1-2,TRBV2,CASSESHILYYGYTF
TRBJ1-5,TRBV3-1/TRBV3-2,CASSQLQGNQPQHF
TRBJ1-1,TRBV6-5,CASRMDRANTEAFF
TRBJ2-1,TRBV28,CASSPMGLAGSYNEQFF
TRBJ2-3,TRBV9,CASSASGGRSQDTQYF
TRBJ1-6,TRBV10-3,CAISEGQNYNSPLHF
TRBJ2-4,TRBV7-6,CASSLEPAGAVILAKNIQYF
TRBJ1-2,TRBV3-1/TRBV3-2,CASSPPTPRSF
TRBJ1-4,TRBV28,CASSHSTVGAEKLFF
TRBJ2-2,TRBV7-8,CASSFSGGANTGELFF